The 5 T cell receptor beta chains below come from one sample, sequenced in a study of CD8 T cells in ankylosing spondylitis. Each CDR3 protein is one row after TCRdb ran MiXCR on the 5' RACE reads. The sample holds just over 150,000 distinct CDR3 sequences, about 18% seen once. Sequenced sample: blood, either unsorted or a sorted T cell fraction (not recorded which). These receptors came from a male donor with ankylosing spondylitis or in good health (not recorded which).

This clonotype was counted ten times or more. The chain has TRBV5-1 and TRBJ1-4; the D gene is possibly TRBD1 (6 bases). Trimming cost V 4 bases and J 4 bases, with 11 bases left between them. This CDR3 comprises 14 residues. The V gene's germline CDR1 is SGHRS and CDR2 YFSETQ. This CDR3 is CASSEQGYNEKLFF. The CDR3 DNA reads TGCGCCAGCAGCGAACAGGGTTATAATGAAAAACTGTTTTTT. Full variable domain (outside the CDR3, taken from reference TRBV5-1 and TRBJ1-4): KAGVTQTPRYLIKTRGQQVTLSCSPISGHRSVSWYQQTPGQGLQFLFEYFSETQRNKGNFPGRFSGRQFSNSRSEMNVSTLELGDSALYLCASSEQGYNEKLFFGSGTQLSVL.

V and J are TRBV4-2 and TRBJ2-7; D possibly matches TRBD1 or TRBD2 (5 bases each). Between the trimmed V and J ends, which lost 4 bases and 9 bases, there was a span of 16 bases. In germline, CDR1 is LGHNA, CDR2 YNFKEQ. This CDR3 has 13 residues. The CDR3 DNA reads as TGTGCCAGCAGCCCCCGGGACCTCCTTTGGCAGTACTTC. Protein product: CASSPRDLLWQYF.

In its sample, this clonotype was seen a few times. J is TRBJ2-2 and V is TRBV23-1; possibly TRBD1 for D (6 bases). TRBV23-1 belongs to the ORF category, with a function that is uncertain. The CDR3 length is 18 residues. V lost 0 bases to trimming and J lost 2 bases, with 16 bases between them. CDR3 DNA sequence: TGCGCCAGCAGTCAATCCGGGCTTACAGGGCCTAACACCGGGGAGCTGTTTTTT. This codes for CASSQSGLTGPNTGELFF.

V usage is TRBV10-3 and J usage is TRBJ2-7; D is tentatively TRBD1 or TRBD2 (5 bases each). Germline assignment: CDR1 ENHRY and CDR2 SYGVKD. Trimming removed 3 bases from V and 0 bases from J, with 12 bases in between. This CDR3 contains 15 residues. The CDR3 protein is CAISEADMSSYEQYF. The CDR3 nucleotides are TGTGCCATCAGTGAAGCGGACATGAGCTCCTACGAGCAGTACTTC.

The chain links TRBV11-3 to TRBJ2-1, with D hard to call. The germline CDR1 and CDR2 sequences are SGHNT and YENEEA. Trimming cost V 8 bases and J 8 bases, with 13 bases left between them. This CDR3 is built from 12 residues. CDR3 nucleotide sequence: TGTGCCAGCTCCGCCCAAACTTATGAGCAGTTCTTC. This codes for CASSAQTYEQFF.